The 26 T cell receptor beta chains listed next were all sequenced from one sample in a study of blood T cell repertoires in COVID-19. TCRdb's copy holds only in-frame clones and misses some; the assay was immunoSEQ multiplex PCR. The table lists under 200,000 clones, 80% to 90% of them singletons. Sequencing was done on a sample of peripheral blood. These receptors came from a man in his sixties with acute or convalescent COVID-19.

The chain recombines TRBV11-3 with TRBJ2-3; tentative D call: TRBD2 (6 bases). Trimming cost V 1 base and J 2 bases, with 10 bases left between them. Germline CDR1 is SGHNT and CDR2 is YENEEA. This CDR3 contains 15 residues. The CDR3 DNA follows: TGTGCCAGCAGCTTAGTGGGGGGAATCACAGATACGCAGTATTTT. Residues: CASSLVGGITDTQYF.

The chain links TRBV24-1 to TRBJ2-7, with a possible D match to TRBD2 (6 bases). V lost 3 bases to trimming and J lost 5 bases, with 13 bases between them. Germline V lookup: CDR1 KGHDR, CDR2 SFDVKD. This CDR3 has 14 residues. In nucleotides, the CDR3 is TGTGCCACCAGTGATGGGGGGATTAGCCACGAGCAGTACTTC. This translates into CATSDGGISHEQYF.

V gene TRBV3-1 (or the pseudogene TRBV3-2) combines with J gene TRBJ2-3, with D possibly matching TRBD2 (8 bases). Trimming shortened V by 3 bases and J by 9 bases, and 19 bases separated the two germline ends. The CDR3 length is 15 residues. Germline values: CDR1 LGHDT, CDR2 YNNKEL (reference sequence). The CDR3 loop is CASSQTGGTEWTQYF. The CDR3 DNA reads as TGTGCCAGCAGCCAGACGGGGGGGACAGAGTGGACGCAGTATTTT.

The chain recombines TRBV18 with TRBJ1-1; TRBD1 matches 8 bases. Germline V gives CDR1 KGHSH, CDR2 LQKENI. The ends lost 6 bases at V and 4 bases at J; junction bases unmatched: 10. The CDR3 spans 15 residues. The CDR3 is CASSLQTGESTEAFF. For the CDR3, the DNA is TGTGCCAGCTCTCTCCAGACAGGGGAGAGCACTGAAGCTTTCTTT.

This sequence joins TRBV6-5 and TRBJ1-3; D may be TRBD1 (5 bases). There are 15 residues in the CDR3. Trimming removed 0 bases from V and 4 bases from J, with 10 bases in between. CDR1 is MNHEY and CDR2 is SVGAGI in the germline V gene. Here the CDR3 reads CASSYSAGLGNTIYF. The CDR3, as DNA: TGTGCCAGCAGTTACTCGGCAGGGTTAGGAAACACCATATATTTT.

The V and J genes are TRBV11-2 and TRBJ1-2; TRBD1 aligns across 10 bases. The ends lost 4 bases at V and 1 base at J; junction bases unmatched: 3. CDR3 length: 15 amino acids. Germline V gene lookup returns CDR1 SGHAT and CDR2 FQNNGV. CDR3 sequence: CASSSRDRGNYGYTF. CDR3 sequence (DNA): TGTGCCAGCAGCTCACGGGACAGGGGTAACTATGGCTACACCTTC.

The CDR3 reads CASSARGFEAFF. The CDR3 DNA reads TGTGCCAGCAGTGCGAGGGGGTTTGAAGCTTTCTTT. The chain carries TRBV2 and TRBJ1-1; tentative D call: TRBD1 (6 bases). Trimming stripped 4 bases from V and 7 bases from J, with 10 bases between. This CDR3 comprises 12 residues. Germline V gives CDR1 SNHLY, CDR2 FYNNEI.

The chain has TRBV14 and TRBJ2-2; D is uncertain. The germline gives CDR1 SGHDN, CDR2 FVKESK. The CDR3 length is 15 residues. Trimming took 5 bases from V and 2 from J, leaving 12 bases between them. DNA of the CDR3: TGTGCCAGCAGCAAAGGGTGGCCTAACACCGGGGAGCTGTTTTTT. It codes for CASSKGWPNTGELFF.

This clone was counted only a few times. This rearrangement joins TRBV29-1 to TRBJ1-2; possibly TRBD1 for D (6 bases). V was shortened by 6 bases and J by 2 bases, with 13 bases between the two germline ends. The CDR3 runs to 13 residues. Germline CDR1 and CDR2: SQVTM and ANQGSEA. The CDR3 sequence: CSVEGVINYGYTF. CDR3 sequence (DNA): TGCAGCGTCGAGGGGGTCATCAACTATGGCTACACCTTC.

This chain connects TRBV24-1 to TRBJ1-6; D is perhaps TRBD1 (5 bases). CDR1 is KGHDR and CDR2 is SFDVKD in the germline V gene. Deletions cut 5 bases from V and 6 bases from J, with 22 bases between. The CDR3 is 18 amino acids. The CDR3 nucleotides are TGTGCCACCAGTGTCTCCGTGGGGGGGAGTACCGTTAATTCACCCCTCCACTTT. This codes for CATSVSVGGSTVNSPLHF.

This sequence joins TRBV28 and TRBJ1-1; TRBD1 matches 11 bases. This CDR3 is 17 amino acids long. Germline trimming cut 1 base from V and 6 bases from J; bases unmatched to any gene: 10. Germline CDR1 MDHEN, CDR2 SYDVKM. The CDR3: CASSLYGTGGVYAEAFF. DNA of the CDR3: TGTGCCAGCAGTTTATATGGGACAGGGGGGGTGTATGCTGAAGCTTTCTTT.

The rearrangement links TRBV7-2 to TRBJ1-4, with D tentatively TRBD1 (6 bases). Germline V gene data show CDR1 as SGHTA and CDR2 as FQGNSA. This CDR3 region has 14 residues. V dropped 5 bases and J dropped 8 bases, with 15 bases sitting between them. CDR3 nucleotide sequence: TGTGCCAGCAGCCCTCAGGGGATAAGGGAAAAACTGTTTTTT. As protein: CASSPQGIREKLFF.

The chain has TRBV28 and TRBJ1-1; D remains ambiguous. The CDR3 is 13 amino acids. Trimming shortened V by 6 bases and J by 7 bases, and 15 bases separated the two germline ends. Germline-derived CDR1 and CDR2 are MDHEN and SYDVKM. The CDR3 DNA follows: TGTGCCAGCAGGCGGGTAAGCCCGAATGAAGCTTTCTTT. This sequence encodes CASRRVSPNEAFF.

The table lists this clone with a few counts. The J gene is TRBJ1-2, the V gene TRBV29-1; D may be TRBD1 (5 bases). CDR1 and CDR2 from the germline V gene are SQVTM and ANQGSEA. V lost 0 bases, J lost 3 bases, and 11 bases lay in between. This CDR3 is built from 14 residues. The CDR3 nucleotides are TGCAGCGTTGAAGACAGGGAAGGGGACTATGGCTACACCTTC. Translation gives CSVEDREGDYGYTF.

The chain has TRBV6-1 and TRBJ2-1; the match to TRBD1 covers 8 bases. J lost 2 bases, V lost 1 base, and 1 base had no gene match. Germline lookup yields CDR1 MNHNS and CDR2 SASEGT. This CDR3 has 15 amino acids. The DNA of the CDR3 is TGTGCCAGCAGTGAAGGACAGGGGCCCTACAATGAGCAGTTCTTC. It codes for CASSEGQGPYNEQFF.

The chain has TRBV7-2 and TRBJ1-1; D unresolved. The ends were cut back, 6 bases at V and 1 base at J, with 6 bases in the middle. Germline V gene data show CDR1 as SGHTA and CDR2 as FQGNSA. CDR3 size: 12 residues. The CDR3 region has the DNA TGTGCCAGCAGTTCAAAGAACACTGAAGCTTTCTTT. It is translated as CASSSKNTEAFF.

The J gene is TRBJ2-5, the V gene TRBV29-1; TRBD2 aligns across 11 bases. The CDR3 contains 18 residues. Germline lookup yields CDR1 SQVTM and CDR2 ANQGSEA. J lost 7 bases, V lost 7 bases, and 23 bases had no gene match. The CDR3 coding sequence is TGCAGCGCCGATTCAGGGGGGAGTCTAGCGGGAGGAGAGGCGACCCAGTACTTC. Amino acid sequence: CSADSGGSLAGGEATQYF.

DNA for the CDR3: TGTGCCAGCAGTGATCGACTAGCGGGAGTAATGTACGAGCAGTACTTC. Protein sequence: CASSDRLAGVMYEQYF. This chain connects TRBV6-1 to TRBJ2-7; TRBD2 aligns across 12 bases. The trim removed 3 bases at V and 4 bases at J, leaving 7 bases unmatched. This CDR3 has 16 residues. Germline V gene data show CDR1 as MNHNS and CDR2 as SASEGT.

The CDR3 nucleotides are TGTGCCTGGAAATCGACATCGATCCGGGAAAAACTGTTTTTT. It specifies CAWKSTSIREKLFF. The rearrangement uses TRBV30 and TRBJ1-4; the D is unclear. CDR1 and CDR2 from the germline V gene are GTSNPN and SVGIG (reference sequence). The germline V and J ends were trimmed by 4 bases and 8 bases, with 17 bases remaining between them. CDR3 size: 14 residues. The full variable domain, in which reference TRBV30 and TRBJ1-4 provide the parts outside the CDR3, is SQTIHQWPATLVQPVGSPLSLECTVEGTSNPNLYWYRQAAGRGLQLLFYSVGIGQISSEVPQNLSASRPQDRQFILSSKKLLLSDSGFYLCAWKSTSIREKLFFGSGTQLSVL.

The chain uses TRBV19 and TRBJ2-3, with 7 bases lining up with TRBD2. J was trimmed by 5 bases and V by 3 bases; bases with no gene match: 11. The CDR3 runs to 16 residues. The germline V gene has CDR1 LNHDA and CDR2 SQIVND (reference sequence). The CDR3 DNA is TGTGCCAGTAGTATTTTGGCGGGAGAAGGGCAAGATACGCAGTATTTT. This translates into CASSILAGEGQDTQYF. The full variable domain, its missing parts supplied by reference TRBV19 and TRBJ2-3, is DGGITQSPKYLFRKEGQNVTLSCEQNLNHDAMYWYRQDPGQGLRLIYYSQIVNDFQKGDIAEGYSVSREKKESFPLTVTSAQKNPTAFYLCASSILAGEGQDTQYFGPGTRLTVL.

CDR3 DNA: TGTGCCAGCAGCCCGGGACAGGGGGCTTTTGAAAAACTGTTTTTT. Its translation: CASSPGQGAFEKLFF. The V and J genes are TRBV7-9 and TRBJ1-4; TRBD1 matches 12 bases. V shed 5 bases and J 7 bases; nucleotides not matched to a gene: 5. The CDR3 is made up of 15 amino acids. The germline V gene has CDR1 SEHNR and CDR2 FQNEAQ (reference sequence). Drawing the rest from reference TRBV7-9 and TRBJ1-4, the complete variable domain is DTGVSQNPRHKITKRGQNVTFRCDPISEHNRLYWYRQTLGQGPEFLTYFQNEAQLEKSRLLSDRFSAERPKGSFSTLEIQRTEQGDSAMYLCASSPGQGAFEKLFFGSGTQLSVL.

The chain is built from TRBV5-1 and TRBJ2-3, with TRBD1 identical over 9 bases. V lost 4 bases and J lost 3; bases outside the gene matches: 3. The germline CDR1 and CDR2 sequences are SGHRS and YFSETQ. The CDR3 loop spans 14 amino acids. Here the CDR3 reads CASSPGQGTDTQYF. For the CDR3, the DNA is TGCGCCAGCAGCCCCGGACAGGGGACAGATACGCAGTATTTT.

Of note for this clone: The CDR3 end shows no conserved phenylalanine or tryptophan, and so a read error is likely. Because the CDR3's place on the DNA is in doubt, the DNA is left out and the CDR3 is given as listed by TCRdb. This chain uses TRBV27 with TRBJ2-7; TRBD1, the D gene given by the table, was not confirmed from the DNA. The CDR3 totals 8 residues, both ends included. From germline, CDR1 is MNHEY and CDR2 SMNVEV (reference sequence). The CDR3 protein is CASIRHVL.

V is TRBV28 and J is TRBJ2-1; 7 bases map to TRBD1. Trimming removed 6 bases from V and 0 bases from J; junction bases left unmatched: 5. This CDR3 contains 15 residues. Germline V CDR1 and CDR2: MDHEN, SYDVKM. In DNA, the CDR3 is TGTGCCAGCAGCCTGACAGGGAGCTCCTACAATGAGCAGTTCTTC. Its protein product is CASSLTGSSYNEQFF.

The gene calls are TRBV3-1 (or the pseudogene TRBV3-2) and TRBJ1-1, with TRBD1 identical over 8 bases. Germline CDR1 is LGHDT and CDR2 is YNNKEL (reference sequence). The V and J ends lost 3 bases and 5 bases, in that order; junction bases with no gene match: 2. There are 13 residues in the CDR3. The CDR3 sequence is CASSQRTGTEAFF. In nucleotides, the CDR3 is TGTGCCAGCAGCCAGAGGACAGGGACTGAAGCTTTCTTT.

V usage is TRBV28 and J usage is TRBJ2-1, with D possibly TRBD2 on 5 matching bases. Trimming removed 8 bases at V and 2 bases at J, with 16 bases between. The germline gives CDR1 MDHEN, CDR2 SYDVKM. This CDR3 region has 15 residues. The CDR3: CASCASGKAYNEQFF. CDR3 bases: TGTGCCAGCTGTGCCTCGGGGAAGGCCTACAATGAGCAGTTCTTC.